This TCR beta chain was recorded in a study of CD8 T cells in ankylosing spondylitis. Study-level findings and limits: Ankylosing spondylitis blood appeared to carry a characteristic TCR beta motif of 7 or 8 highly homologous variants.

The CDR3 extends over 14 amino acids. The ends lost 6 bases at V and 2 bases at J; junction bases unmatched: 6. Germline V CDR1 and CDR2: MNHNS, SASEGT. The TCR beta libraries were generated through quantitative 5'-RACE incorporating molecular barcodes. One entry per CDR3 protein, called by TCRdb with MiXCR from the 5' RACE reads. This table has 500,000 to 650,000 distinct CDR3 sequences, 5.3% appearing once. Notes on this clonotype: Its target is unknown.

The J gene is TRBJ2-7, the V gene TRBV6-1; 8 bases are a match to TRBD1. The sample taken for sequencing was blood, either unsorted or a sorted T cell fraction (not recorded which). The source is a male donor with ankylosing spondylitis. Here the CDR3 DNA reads TGTGCCAGCAGCCGACAGGGGTGGACCTACGAGCAGTACTTC. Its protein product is CASSRQGWTYEQYF.